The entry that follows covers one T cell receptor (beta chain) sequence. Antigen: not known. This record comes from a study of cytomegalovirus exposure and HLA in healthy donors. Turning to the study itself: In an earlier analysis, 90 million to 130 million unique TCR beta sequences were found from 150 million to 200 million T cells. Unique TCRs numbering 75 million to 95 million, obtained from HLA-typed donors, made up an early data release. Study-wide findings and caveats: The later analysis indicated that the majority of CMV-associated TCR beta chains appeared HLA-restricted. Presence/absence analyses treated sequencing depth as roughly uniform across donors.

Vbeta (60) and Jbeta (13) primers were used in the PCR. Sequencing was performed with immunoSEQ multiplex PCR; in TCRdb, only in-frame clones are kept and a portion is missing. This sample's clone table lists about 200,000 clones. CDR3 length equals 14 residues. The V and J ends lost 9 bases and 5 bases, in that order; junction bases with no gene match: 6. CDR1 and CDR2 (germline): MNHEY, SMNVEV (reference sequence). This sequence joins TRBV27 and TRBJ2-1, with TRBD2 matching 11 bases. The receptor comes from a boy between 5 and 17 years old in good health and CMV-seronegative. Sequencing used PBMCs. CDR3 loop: CARGGLADNNEQFF. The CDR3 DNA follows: TGTGCCAGGGGGGGACTAGCGGATAACAATGAGCAGTTCTTC.